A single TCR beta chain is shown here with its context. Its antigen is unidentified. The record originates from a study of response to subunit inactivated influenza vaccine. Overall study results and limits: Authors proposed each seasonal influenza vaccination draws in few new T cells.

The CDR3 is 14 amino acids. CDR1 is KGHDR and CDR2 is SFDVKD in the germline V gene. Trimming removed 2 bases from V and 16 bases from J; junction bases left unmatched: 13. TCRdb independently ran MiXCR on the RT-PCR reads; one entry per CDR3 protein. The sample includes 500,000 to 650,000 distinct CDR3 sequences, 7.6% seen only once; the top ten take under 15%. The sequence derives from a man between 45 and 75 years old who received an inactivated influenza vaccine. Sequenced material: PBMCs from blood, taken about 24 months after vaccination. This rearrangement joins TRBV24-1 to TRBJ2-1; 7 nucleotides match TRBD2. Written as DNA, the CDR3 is TGTGCCACCAGTGATTCCCGAGGCGGACTAGGAAATTTCTTC. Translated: CATSDSRGGLGNFF.